What follows describes a single TCR beta chain. The antigen is not known. The entry originates in a study of T cell responses to AZD1222 COVID-19 vaccine. General study findings and limits: Donors were largely white British and mainly female; clonal diversity was possibly underestimated. The study reported that nearly half of spike-specific TCRs target unmutated variant regions.

Clones were read by immunoSEQ multiplex PCR, and TCRdb kept only the in-frame ones, dropping some. In the table there are 70,000 to 90,000 clones, about 83% of which are singletons. Germline values: CDR1 MDHEN, CDR2 SYDVKM. With 8 bases clipped from V and 1 base from J, the junction kept 5 bases outside the gene matches. The CDR3 is made up of 15 amino acids. The starting material was peripheral blood, obtained on day 0 of AZD1222 vaccination. The rearrangement uses TRBV28 and TRBJ2-2, with 9 bases identical to TRBD1. The sequence was collected from an adult in good health. The CDR3 coding sequence is TGTGCCAGCCAAGCGACAGGGGGGAACACCGGGGAGCTGTTTTTT. The encoded protein is CASQATGGNTGELFF.